Presented here are 17 T cell receptor beta chains from one specimen sequenced in a study of T-cell reconstitution after alpha-beta-depleted transplantation in children. As it was prepared, the TCRbeta library received unique molecular identifiers. Each CDR3 protein is one row after TCRdb ran MiXCR on the PCR reads. Here the sample spans 350,000 to 500,000 distinct CDR3 sequences, roughly two fifths being singletons. The input for sequencing was PBMCs, taken before TCRalphabeta/CD19-depleted stem cell transplant. The receptors stem from a girl aged 2-10 years with aplastic anemia, due to receive a stem cell transplant.

Only a few counts were recorded for this clonotype. The chain employs TRBV3-1 and TRBJ2-7, with 7 bases matching TRBD1. From germline, CDR1 is LGHDT and CDR2 YNNKEL (reference sequence). V dropped 3 bases and J dropped 2; count of bases not matched to a gene: 16. This CDR3 has 18 residues. The CDR3 region is CASSQVGTRQGKTYEQYF. The CDR3 region has the DNA TGTGCCAGCAGCCAGGTTGGAACACGACAGGGAAAAACCTACGAGCAGTACTTC.

This clonotype was observed at least ten times. The gene calls are TRBV4-2 and TRBJ2-2; tentative D call: TRBD2 (6 bases). V was cut by 1 base and J by 6 bases, with 18 bases left in between. Looked up from germline, CDR1 is LGHNA and CDR2 is YNFKEQ. The CDR3 has 17 amino acids. The CDR3: CASSQATGTPGPGELFF. For the CDR3, the DNA is TGTGCCAGCAGCCAAGCTACCGGGACTCCTGGCCCCGGGGAGCTGTTTTTT.

This clonotype appeared a few times. The chain has TRBV11-2 and TRBJ2-7; D gene uncertain. The CDR3 is made up of 13 amino acids. Trimming stripped 1 base from V and 3 bases from J, with 7 bases between. CDR1 and CDR2 from the germline V gene are SGHAT and FQNNGV. The CDR3 loop is CASSLAELYEQYF. The CDR3 DNA sequence: TGTGCCAGCAGCTTAGCAGAGCTCTACGAGCAGTACTTC.

This clonotype was seen a single time. The J gene is TRBJ2-6, the V gene TRBV9, with D unresolved. The germline gives CDR1 SGDLS, CDR2 YYNGEE. Trimming cost V 4 bases and J 0 bases, with 17 bases left between them. This CDR3 has 18 residues. The CDR3 reads CASSSDPTPSSGANVLTF. As DNA, the CDR3 is TGTGCCAGCAGCTCCGACCCAACTCCCAGCTCTGGGGCCAACGTCCTGACTTTC.

The V and J genes are TRBV7-9 and TRBJ2-1; 12 bases match TRBD2. Per germline, CDR1 SEHNR and CDR2 FQNEAQ (reference sequence). V gave up 5 bases and J gave up 3 bases; unmatched junction bases: 5. This CDR3 region has 16 residues. The CDR3 DNA follows: TGTGCCAGCAGCCAGACTAGCGGGGGATTCTACAATGAGCAGTTCTTC. This gives the protein CASSQTSGGFYNEQFF.

This clonotype was observed a handful of times. The J gene is TRBJ2-7, the V gene TRBV4-1, with a weak D call TRBD1 (6 bases). The CDR3 sequence is 17 residues long. V was pared by 3 bases and J by 3 bases, with 21 bases between. CDR1 is MGHRA and CDR2 is YSYEKL in the germline V gene. The CDR3 coding sequence is TGCGCCAGCAGCCAGGAACCGGGTCCAGGGGTTAGCTACGAGCAGTACTTC. Protein product: CASSQEPGPGVSYEQYF.

This clonotype was counted between two and nine times. The J gene is TRBJ2-4, the V gene TRBV4-2; D is unresolved. V lost 0 bases to trimming and J lost 0 bases, with 15 bases between them. The CDR3 runs 18 residues. Germline values: CDR1 LGHNA, CDR2 YNFKEQ. The CDR3 sequence: CASSQDLRKAVAKNIQYF. The CDR3, as DNA: TGTGCCAGCAGCCAAGATCTCCGAAAGGCGGTAGCCAAAAACATTCAGTACTTC.

In DNA, the CDR3 is TGCGCCAGCAGCCAAGAGTGGGCTAATGAAAAACTGTTTTTT. Translation: CASSQEWANEKLFF. This chain connects TRBV4-3 to TRBJ1-4; D is undetermined. Trimming stripped 0 bases from V and 3 bases from J, with 5 bases between. The germline V gene has CDR1 LGHNA and CDR2 YSLEER. The CDR3 is made up of 14 amino acids.

V usage is TRBV7-6 and J usage is TRBJ2-1; D is unclear. The CDR3 is 16 amino acids. Germline-derived CDR1 and CDR2 are SGHVS and FNYEAQ. Between the trimmed V and J ends, which lost 5 bases and 1 base, there was a span of 15 bases. The CDR3 sequence is CASSPYAPDSYNEQFF. The CDR3 nucleotides are TGTGCCAGCAGCCCTTATGCCCCAGATTCCTACAATGAGCAGTTCTTC.

This clonotype occurred many times. The rearrangement joins TRBV5-1 to TRBJ2-7; D is possibly TRBD2 (5 bases). The CDR3 sequence is 15 residues long. CDR1 is SGHRS, CDR2 YFSETQ, per germline. Trimming removed 5 bases from V and 3 bases from J, with 18 bases in between. CDR3 in amino acids: CASSLSSSLRYEQYF. The CDR3 region has the DNA TGCGCCAGCAGTCTCTCTAGCAGCTTACGCTACGAGCAGTACTTC.

The chain links TRBV29-1 to TRBJ1-5; D remains ambiguous. This CDR3 spans 13 amino acids. Between the trimmed V and J ends, which lost 4 bases and 3 bases, there was a span of 10 bases. Germline CDR1 SQVTM, CDR2 ANQGSEA. The CDR3 coding sequence is TGCAGCGTTGGGGCTGCTGACAATCAGCCCCAGCATTTT. Translating gives CSVGAADNQPQHF.

The gene calls are TRBV20-1 and TRBJ2-2, with D possibly being TRBD2 (5 bases). Trimming removed 1 base at V and 5 bases at J, with 14 bases between. This CDR3 is 15 amino acids long. Germline V gene data show CDR1 as DFQATT and CDR2 as SNEGSKA (reference sequence). The CDR3 here is CSARGSPGWTGELFF. CDR3 DNA: TGCAGTGCTAGAGGTAGCCCGGGGTGGACCGGGGAGCTGTTTTTT.

J is TRBJ2-5 and V is TRBV28; D may be TRBD2 (5 bases). V was clipped by 3 bases and J by 3 bases, with 8 bases between them. The CDR3 consists of 13 residues. Germline loops: CDR1 MDHEN, CDR2 SYDVKM. The CDR3 DNA sequence: TGTGCCAGCAGTTTTAACGGGAAAGAGACCCAGTACTTC. Its protein product is CASSFNGKETQYF.

This clonotype was seen many times. The V call is TRBV12-3 or TRBV12-4, the J call TRBJ2-5, with 13 bases that match TRBD2. The CDR3 is made up of 15 amino acids. V gave up 6 bases and J gave up 5 bases; unmatched junction bases: 6. The CDR3 loop is CASRNGLAGAETQYF. Here the CDR3 DNA reads TGTGCCAGCAGAAACGGACTAGCGGGAGCTGAGACCCAGTACTTC.

The chain couples TRBV20-1 to TRBJ2-1, with 8 bases aligning to TRBD2. V gave up 6 bases and J gave up 3 bases; unmatched junction bases: 10. The CDR3 spans 15 residues. Per germline, CDR1 DFQATT and CDR2 SNEGSKA (reference sequence). CDR3 residues: CSAKASGGVYNEQFF. CDR3 in DNA: TGCAGTGCGAAGGCGAGCGGGGGAGTCTACAATGAGCAGTTCTTC.

This clonotype has just a few counts. The J gene is TRBJ1-4, the V gene TRBV6-1, with 11 bases aligning to TRBD1. This CDR3 comprises 17 residues. Unmatched junction bases numbered 8, after V lost 6 bases and J lost 2 bases. CDR1 and CDR2 (germline): MNHNS, SASEGT. The CDR3 region has the DNA TGTGCCAGCAGACACGGACAGGGGGCGCCCACTAATGAAAAACTGTTTTTT. The encoded protein is CASRHGQGAPTNEKLFF.

This chain connects TRBV27 to TRBJ2-7; TRBD2 matches 11 bases. The CDR3 covers 16 residues. With 0 bases clipped from V and 3 bases from J, the junction kept 4 bases outside the gene matches. Germline CDR1 MNHEY, CDR2 SMNVEV (reference sequence). CDR3: CASSLSGTSGFYEQYF. CDR3 nucleotide sequence: TGTGCCAGCAGTTTATCAGGGACTAGCGGCTTCTACGAGCAGTACTTC.